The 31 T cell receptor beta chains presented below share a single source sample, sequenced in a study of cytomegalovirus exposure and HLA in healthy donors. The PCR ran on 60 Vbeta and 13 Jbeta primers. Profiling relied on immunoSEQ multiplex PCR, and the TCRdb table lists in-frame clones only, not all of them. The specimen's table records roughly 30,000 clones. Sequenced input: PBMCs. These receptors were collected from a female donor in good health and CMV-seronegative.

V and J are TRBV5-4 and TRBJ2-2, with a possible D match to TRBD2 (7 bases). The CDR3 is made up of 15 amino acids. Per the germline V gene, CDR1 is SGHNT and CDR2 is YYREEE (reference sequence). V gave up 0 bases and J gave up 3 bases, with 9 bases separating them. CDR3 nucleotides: TGTGCCAGCAGCTTGGAGGGGGGGTACACCGGGGAGCTGTTTTTT. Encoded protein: CASSLEGGYTGELFF.

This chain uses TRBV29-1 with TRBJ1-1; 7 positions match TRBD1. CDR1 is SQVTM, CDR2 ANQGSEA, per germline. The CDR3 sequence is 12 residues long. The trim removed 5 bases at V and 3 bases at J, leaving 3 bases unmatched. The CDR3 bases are TGCAGCGTTATAGGGGGCTACACTGAAGCTTTCTTT. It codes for CSVIGGYTEAFF.

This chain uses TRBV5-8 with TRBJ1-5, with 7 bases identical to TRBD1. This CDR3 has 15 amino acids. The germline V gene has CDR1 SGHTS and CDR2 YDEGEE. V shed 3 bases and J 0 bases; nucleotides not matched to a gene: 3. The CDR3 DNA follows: TGTGCCAGCAGCTCCGGGACAGATAGCAATCAGCCCCAGCATTTT. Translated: CASSSGTDSNQPQHF.

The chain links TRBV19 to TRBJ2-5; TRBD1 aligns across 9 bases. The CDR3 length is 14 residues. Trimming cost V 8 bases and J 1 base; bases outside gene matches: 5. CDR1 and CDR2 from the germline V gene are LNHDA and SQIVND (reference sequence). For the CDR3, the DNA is TGTGCCAGTTCGGACAGGGGATTCCAAGAGACCCAGTACTTC. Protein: CASSDRGFQETQYF.

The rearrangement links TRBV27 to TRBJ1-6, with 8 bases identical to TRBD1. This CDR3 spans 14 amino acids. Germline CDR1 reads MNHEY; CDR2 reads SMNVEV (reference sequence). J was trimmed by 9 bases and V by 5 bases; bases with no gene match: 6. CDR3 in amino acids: CASSLDRGRSPLHF. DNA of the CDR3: TGTGCCAGCAGTCTAGACAGGGGTCGTTCACCCCTCCACTTT.

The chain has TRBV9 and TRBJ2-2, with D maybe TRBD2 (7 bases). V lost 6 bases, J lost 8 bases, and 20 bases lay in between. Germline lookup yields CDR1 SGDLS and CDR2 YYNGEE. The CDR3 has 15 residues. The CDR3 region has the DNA TGTGCCAGCACCGCAAGGGCGGGGGCAGCAGGGGAGCTGTTTTTT. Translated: CASTARAGAAGELFF.

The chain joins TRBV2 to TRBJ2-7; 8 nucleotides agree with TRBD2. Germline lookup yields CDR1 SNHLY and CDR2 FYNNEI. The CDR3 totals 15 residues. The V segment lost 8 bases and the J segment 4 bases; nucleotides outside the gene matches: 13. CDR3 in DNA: TGTGCCAGCTCCCCCGGCGGGGGGAGCATTTACGAGCAGTACTTC. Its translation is CASSPGGGSIYEQYF.

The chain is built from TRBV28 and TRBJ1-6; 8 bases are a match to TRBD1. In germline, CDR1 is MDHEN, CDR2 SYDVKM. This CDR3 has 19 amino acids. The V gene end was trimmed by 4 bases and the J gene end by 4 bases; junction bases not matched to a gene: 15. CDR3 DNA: TGTGCCAGCAGTTCGTATCCTTTAGGGACAGGAGAATATAATTCACCCCTCCACTTT. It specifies CASSSYPLGTGEYNSPLHF.

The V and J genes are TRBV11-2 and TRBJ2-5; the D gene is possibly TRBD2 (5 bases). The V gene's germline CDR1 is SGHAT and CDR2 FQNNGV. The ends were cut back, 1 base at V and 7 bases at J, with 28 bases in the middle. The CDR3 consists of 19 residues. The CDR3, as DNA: TGTGCCAGCAGCTTAGTTGGGTCAGTCGGCAGCACCTTTGAGGGGACCCAGTACTTC. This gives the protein CASSLVGSVGSTFEGTQYF.

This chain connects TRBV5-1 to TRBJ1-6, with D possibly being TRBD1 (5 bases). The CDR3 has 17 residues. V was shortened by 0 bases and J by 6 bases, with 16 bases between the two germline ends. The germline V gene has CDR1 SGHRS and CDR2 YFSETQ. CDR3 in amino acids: CASSLVPTGDSNSPLHF. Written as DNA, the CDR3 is TGCGCCAGCAGCTTGGTCCCCACAGGTGATTCTAATTCACCCCTCCACTTT.

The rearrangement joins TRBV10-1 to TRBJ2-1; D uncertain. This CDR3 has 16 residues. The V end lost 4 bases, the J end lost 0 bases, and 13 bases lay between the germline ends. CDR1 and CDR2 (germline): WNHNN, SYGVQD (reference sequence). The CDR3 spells CASSGSPRSSYNEQFF. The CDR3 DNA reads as TGCGCCAGCAGTGGATCCCCCCGGAGCTCCTACAATGAGCAGTTCTTC.

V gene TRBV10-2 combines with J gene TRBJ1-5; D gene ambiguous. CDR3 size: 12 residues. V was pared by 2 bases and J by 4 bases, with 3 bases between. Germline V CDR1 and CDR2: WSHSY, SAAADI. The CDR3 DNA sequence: TGCGCCAGCAGTGAGCCTAATCAGCCCCAGCATTTT. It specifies CASSEPNQPQHF.

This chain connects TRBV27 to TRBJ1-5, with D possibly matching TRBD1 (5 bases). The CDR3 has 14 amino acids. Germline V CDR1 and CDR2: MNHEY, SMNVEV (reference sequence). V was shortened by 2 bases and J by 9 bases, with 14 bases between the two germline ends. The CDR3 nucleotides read TGTGCCAGCAGTTTAGGGAACAGGTTGTGGCCCCAGCATTTT. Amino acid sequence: CASSLGNRLWPQHF.

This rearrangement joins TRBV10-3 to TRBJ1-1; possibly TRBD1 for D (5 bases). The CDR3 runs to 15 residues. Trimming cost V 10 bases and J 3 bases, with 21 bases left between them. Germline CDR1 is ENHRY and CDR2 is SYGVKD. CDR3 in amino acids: CATLGLGREDTEAFF. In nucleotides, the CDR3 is TGTGCCACCTTGGGGCTAGGTCGGGAGGACACTGAAGCTTTCTTT.

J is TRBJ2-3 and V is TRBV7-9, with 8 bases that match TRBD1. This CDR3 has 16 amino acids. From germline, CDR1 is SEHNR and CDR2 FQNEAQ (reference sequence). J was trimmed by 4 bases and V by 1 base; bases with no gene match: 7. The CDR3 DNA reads TGTGCCAGCAGCTTAGTCTCAGGGGGCGTAGCAGATACGCAGTATTTT. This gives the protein CASSLVSGGVADTQYF.

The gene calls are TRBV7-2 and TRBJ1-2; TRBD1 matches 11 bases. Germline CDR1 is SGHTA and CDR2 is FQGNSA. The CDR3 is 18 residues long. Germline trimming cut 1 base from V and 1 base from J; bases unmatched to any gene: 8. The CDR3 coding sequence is TGTGCCAGCAGCTTAGGAGGGACAGGGGGAATCCTTAACTATGGCTACACCTTC. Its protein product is CASSLGGTGGILNYGYTF. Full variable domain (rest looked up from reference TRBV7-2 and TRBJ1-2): GAGVSQSPSNKVTEKGKDVELRCDPISGHTALYWYRQSLGQGLEFLIYFQGNSAPDKSGLPSDRFSAERTGGSVSTLTIQRTQQEDSAVYLCASSLGGTGGILNYGYTFGSGTRLTVV.

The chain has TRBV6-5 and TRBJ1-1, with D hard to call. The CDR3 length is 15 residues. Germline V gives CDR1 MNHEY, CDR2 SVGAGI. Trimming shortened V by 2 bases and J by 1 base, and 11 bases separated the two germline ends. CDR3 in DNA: TGTGCCAGCAGTTACGTCTCACGAGGGAACACTGAAGCTTTCTTT. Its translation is CASSYVSRGNTEAFF.

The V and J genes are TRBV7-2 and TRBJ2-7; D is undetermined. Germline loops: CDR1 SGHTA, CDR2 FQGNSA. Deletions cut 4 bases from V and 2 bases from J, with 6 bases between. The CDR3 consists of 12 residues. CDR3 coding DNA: TGTGCCAGCAGCTCCTATACCTACGAGCAGTACTTC. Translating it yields CASSSYTYEQYF.

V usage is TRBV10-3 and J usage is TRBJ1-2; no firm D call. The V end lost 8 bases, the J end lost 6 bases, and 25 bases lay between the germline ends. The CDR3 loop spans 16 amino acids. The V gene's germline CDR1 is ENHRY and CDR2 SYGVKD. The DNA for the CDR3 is TGTGCCATCGGTCCCCCCGGTGGTCTATCGCCCCATGGCTACACCTTC. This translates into CAIGPPGGLSPHGYTF.

The CDR3 sequence is CASSSTLAGDLDTQYF. The CDR3 DNA reads TGTGCCAGCAGTTCGACACTAGCGGGGGATCTCGATACGCAGTATTTT. This chain links TRBV27 with TRBJ2-3; the match to TRBD2 covers 11 bases. The CDR3 spans 16 residues. Looked up from germline, CDR1 is MNHEY and CDR2 is SMNVEV (reference sequence). The J segment lost 6 bases and the V segment lost 4 bases, leaving 9 bases of the junction unmatched.

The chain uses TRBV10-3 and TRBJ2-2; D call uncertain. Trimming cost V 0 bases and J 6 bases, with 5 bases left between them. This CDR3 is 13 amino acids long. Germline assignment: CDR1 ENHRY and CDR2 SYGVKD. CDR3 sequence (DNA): TGTGCCATCAGTGAGTCCTCTGCCGGGGAGCTGTTTTTT. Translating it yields CAISESSAGELFF.

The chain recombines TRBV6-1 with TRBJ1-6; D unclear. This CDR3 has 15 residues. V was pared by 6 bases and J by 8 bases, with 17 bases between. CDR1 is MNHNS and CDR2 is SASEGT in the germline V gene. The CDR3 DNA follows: TGTGCCAGCAGCTCGGACTTTTCTCGGTATTCACCCCTCCACTTT. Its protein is CASSSDFSRYSPLHF.

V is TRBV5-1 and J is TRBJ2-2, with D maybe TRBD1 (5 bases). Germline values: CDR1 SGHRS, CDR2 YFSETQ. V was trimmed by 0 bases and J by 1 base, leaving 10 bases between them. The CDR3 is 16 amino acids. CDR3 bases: TGCGCCAGCAGCTTGGATGGGCAGGGGAACACCGGGGAGCTGTTTTTT. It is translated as CASSLDGQGNTGELFF.

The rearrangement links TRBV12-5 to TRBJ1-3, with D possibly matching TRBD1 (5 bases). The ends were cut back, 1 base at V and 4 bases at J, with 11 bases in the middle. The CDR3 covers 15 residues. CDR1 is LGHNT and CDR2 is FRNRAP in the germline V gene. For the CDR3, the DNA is TGTGCTAGTGGTTTGGGCGTAGGACAAGGAAACACCATATATTTT. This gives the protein CASGLGVGQGNTIYF. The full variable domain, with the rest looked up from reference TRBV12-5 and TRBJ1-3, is DARVTQTPRHKVTEMGQEVTMRCQPILGHNTVFWYRQTMMQGLELLAYFRNRAPLDDSGMPKDRFSAEMPDATLATLKIQPSEPRDSAVYFCASGLGVGQGNTIYFGEGSWLTVV.

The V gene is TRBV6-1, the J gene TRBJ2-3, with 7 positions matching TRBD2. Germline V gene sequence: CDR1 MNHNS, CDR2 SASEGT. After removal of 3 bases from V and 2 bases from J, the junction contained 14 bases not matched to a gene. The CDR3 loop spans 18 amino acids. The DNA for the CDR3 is TGTGCCAGCAGTGAGGCCCGACGGGGCGGGGGAACCACAGATACGCAGTATTTT. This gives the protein CASSEARRGGGTTDTQYF.

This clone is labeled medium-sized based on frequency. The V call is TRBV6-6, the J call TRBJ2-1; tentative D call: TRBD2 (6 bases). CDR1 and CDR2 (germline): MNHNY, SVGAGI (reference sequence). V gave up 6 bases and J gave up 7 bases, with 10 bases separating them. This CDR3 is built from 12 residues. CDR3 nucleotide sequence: TGTGCCAGCAGCCCTAGCGCGAATGAGCAGTTCTTC. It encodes CASSPSANEQFF.

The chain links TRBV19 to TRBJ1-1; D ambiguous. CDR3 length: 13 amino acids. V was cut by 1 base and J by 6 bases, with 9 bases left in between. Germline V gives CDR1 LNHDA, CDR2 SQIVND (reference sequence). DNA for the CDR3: TGTGCCAGTAGTATAGTTGTTTCCGCTGAAGCTTTCTTT. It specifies CASSIVVSAEAFF.

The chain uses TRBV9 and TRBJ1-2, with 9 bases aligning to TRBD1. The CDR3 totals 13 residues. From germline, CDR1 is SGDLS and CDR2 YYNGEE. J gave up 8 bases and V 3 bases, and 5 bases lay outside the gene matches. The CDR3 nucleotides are TGTGCCAGCAGCGCACAGGGGGCGCGCGGCTACACCTTC. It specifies CASSAQGARGYTF. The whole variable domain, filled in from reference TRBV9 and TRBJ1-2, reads DSGVTQTPKHLITATGQRVTLRCSPRSGDLSVYWYQQSLDQGLQFLIQYYNGEERAKGNILERFSAQQFPDLHSELNLSSLELGDSALYFCASSAQGARGYTFGSGTRLTVV.

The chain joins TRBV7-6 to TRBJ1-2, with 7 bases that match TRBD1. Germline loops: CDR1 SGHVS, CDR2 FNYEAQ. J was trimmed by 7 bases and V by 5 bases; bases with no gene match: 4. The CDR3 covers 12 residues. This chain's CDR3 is CASSPQGFGYTF. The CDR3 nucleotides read TGTGCCAGCAGCCCACAGGGGTTTGGCTACACCTTC.

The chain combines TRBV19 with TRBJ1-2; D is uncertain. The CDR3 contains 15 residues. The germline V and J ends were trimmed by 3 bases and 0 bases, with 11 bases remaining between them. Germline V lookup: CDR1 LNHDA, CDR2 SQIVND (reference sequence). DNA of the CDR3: TGTGCCAGTAGTATCCCCCAGGTGACTAACTATGGCTACACCTTC. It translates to CASSIPQVTNYGYTF.

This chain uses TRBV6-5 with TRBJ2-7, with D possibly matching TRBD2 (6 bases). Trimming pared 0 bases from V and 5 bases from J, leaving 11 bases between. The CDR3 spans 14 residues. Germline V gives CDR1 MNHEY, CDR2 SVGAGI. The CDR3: CASSYSPTGDEQYF. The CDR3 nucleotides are TGTGCCAGCAGTTACTCGCCCACGGGAGACGAGCAGTACTTC.